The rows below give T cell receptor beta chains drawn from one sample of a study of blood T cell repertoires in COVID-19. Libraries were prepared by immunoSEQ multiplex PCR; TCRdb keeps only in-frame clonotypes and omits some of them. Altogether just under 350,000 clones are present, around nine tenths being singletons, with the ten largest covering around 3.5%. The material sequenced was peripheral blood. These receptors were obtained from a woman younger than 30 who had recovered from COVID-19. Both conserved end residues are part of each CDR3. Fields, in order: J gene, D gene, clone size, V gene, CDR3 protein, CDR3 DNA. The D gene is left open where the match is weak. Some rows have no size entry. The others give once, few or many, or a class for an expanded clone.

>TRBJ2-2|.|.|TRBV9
CASSVTPNTGELFF
TGTGCCAGCAGCGTGACACCGAACACCGGGGAGCTGTTTTTT
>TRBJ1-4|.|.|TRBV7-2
CASAGPGGEKLFF
TGTGCCAGCGCGGGGCCTGGGGGTGAAAAACTGTTTTTT
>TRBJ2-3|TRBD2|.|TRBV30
CAWTGLAGVGTQYF
TGTGCCTGGACAGGACTAGCGGGAGTTGGTACGCAGTATTTT
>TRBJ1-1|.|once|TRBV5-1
CASSRVTGSGTEAFF
TGCGCCAGCAGTCGAGTTACAGGGTCGGGCACTGAAGCTTTCTTT
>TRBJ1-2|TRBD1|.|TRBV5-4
CASSLTGAGYGGYTF
TGTGCCAGCAGCTTGACAGGGGCAGGATACGGTGGCTACACCTTC
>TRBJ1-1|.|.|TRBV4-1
CASSHSEGVGTEAFF
TGCGCCAGCAGCCATTCCGAAGGGGTCGGCACTGAAGCTTTCTTT
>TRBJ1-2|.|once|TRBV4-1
CASSQDKKPGHHLRYTF
TGCGCCAGCAGCCAAGATAAGAAGCCGGGACATCATCTACGGTACACCTTC
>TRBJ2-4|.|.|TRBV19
CASSMGGGNYIQYF
TGTGCCAGTAGTATGGGGGGTGGTAACTACATTCAGTACTTC
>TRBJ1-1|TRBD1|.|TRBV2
CASGISGGRNTEAFF
TGTGCCAGCGGCATTTCAGGGGGGCGGAACACTGAAGCTTTCTTT
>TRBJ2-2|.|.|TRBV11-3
CASSLGVLADNTGELFF
TGTGCCAGCAGCTTAGGAGTGCTAGCAGATAACACCGGGGAGCTGTTTTTT
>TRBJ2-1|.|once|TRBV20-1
CSARDYGEQFF
TGCAGTGCTAGAGATTACGGTGAGCAGTTCTTC
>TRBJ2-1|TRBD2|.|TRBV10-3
CAISDPRGRAYNEQFF
TGTGCCATCAGTGATCCGCGCGGGAGGGCGTACAATGAGCAGTTCTTC
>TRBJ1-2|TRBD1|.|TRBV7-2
CASSRQGASGYTF
TGTGCCAGCAGCCGACAGGGGGCTAGTGGCTACACCTTC
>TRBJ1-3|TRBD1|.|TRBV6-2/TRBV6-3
CASSYSGTGGNTIYF
TGTGCCAGCAGTTACTCCGGGACAGGCGGAAACACCATATATTTT
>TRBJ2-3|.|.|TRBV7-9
CASSLMTSTDTQYF
TGTGCCAGCAGCTTAATGACTAGCACAGATACGCAGTATTTT
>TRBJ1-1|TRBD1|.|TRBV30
CAWRRDSVSTEAFF
TGTGCCTGGAGGCGGGACAGCGTCTCAACTGAAGCTTTCTTT
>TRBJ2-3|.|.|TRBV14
CASSVSDTQYF
TGTGCCAGCAGCGTCTCCGATACGCAGTATTTT
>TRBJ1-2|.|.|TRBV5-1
CASSLGDRRNHGYTF
TGCGCCAGCAGCTTGGGTGACAGGCGAAATCATGGCTACACCTTC
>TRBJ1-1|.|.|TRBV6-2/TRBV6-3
CASSFGKTEAFF
TGTGCCAGCAGTTTCGGGAAGACTGAAGCTTTCTTT
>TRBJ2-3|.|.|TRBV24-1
CATSDHGLDTQYF
TGTGCCACCAGTGACCATGGACTTGATACGCAGTATTTT
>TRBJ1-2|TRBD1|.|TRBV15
CATSRTGIYGYTF
TGTGCCACCAGCAGGACAGGGATCTATGGCTACACCTTC
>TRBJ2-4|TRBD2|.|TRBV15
CATSRTPGLAGTF
TGTGCCACCAGCAGAACCCCGGGACTAGCGGGAACCTTC
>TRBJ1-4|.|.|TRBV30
CAWARDHNEKLFF
TGTGCCTGGGCACGGGATCATAATGAAAAACTGTTTTTT
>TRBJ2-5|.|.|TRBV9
CASSVDRESPLVQETQYF
TGTGCCAGCAGCGTAGATCGGGAATCTCCCCTGGTTCAAGAGACCCAGTACTTC
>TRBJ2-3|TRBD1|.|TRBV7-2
CASSLQGTGGTDTQYF
TGTGCCAGCAGCTTACAAGGGACAGGGGGTACCGATACGCAGTATTTT
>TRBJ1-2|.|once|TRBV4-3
CASSQLSGVYGYTF
TGCGCCAGCAGCCAACTATCGGGGGTCTATGGCTACACCTTC
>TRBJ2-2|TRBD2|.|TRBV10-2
CASIGTTNTGELFF
TGCGCCAGTATCGGGACTACGAACACCGGGGAGCTGTTTTTT
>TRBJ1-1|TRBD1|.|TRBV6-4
CASPRDRAMNTEAFF
TGTGCCAGCCCTCGAGACAGGGCCATGAACACTGAAGCTTTCTTT
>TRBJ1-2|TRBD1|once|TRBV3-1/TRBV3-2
CASSQGRGQPYGYTF
TGTGCCAGCAGCCAAGGAAGGGGACAGCCCTATGGCTACACCTTC
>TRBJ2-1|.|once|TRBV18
CASSPSVQSYNEQFF
TGTGCCAGCTCACCATCCGTCCAGTCCTACAATGAGCAGTTCTTC
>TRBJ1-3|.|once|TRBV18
CASSPPWGLSGNTIYF
TGTGCCAGCTCACCACCGTGGGGGCTCTCTGGAAACACCATATATTTT
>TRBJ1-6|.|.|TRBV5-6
CASSLRLRRIDSPLHF
TGTGCCAGCAGCCTGCGGCTGAGGCGGATCGATTCACCCCTCCACTTT
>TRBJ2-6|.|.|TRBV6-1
CASSEAQGRAGANVLTF
TGTGCCAGCAGTGAAGCGCAGGGGAGGGCTGGGGCCAACGTCCTGACTTTC
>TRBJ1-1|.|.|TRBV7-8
CASRRPGAPRNNTEAFF
TGTGCCAGCAGGAGACCAGGGGCCCCCCGTAATAACACTGAAGCTTTCTTT